This is a list of T cell receptor beta chains from one sample in a study of T cell responses to AZD1222 COVID-19 vaccine. Method: immunoSEQ multiplex PCR; TCRdb's copy keeps in-frame clones and lacks some. The sample yields some 180,000 clones, around 90% seen once. The input for sequencing was peripheral blood, taken on day 0 of AZD1222 vaccination. The receptors stem from an adult in good health. Each CDR3 is given with its conserved first and last residue. The D gene is left open where the match is weak. Clone size is stated in some rows and not others, as once, few, many or a class when expanded.

d_gene	abundance	v_gene	j_gene	CDR3aa	CDR3nt
TRBD1	.	TRBV14	TRBJ1-1	CASSHRGRALGTEAFF	TGTGCCAGCAGTCACAGGGGGCGGGCGCTGGGCACTGAAGCTTTCTTT
.	.	TRBV7-9	TRBJ2-7	CASSDSLPKRYEQYF	TGTGCCAGCAGCGATTCTTTACCGAAAAGATACGAGCAGTACTTC
TRBD1	.	TRBV18	TRBJ2-1	CASSPPVTGGLNEQFF	TGTGCCAGCTCACCACCCGTGACAGGGGGCTTGAATGAGCAGTTCTTC
TRBD1	.	TRBV3-1/TRBV3-2	TRBJ2-7	CASSRTGTGDEQYF	TGTGCCAGCAGTCGTACCGGGACAGGGGACGAGCAGTACTTC
.	.	TRBV5-5	TRBJ1-5	CASSPGGGIGNQPQHF	TGTGCCAGCAGCCCGGGGGGTGGGATAGGGAATCAGCCCCAGCATTTT
.	.	TRBV10-3	TRBJ1-3	CASSGFGGNTIYF	TGTGCCAGCTCAGGGTTCGGTGGAAACACCATATATTTT
.	.	TRBV27	TRBJ2-2	CASSTSRNTGELFF	TGTGCCAGCAGTACATCACGGAACACCGGGGAGCTGTTTTTT
TRBD1	.	TRBV10-3	TRBJ1-1	CATRGQGDTEAFF	TGTGCCACCAGGGGACAGGGAGACACTGAAGCTTTCTTT
.	.	TRBV27	TRBJ1-1	CASSSGLIWTEAFF	TGTGCCAGCAGTTCCGGACTGATATGGACTGAAGCTTTCTTT
.	.	TRBV29-1	TRBJ1-2	CSAVGGPNYGYTF	TGCAGCGCCGTGGGGGGCCCGAACTATGGCTACACCTTC
.	.	TRBV4-3	TRBJ2-3	CASSQDFQVRTDTQYF	TGCGCCAGCAGCCAAGATTTTCAGGTGAGGACAGATACGCAGTATTTT
.	.	TRBV7-2	TRBJ1-1	CASSFGGGGTEAFF	TGTGCCAGCAGCTTTGGGGGTGGTGGCACTGAAGCTTTCTTT
TRBD1	.	TRBV19	TRBJ2-3	CATRDRGLEDTQYF	TGTGCCACAAGGGACAGGGGGCTTGAAGATACGCAGTATTTT
TRBD1	.	TRBV20-1	TRBJ2-1	CSASPSDVRGLYEQFF	TGCAGTGCTAGTCCCTCCGACGTCAGGGGGCTCTATGAGCAGTTCTTC
.	few	TRBV18	TRBJ2-2	CASSPRPEAGELFF	TGTGCCAGCTCACCACGGCCGGAGGCAGGGGAGCTGTTTTTT
.	.	TRBV4-1	TRBJ2-1	CASSQEGSSPQFF	TGCGCCAGCAGCCAAGAAGGAAGCAGCCCGCAGTTCTTC
TRBD2	.	TRBV19	TRBJ2-7	CATRRTSGLTYEQYF	TGTGCCACCAGAAGGACTAGCGGTTTAACCTACGAGCAGTACTTC
TRBD2	.	TRBV4-3	TRBJ2-1	CASSQDRTSGFYNEQFF	TGCGCCAGCAGCCAAGATCGGACTAGCGGGTTCTACAATGAGCAGTTCTTC
.	.	TRBV5-4	TRBJ2-3	CASSPTRGGTDTQYF	TGTGCCAGCAGCCCGACAAGGGGGGGCACAGATACGCAGTATTTT
.	.	TRBV4-1	TRBJ2-1	CASSQETYNEQFF	TGCGCCAGCAGCCAAGAGACCTACAATGAGCAGTTCTTC
TRBD2	.	TRBV11-2	TRBJ2-1	CASSSVGTKYNEQFF	TGTGCCAGCAGCTCGGTGGGGACTAAATACAATGAGCAGTTCTTC
TRBD2	.	TRBV6-1	TRBJ2-1	CASSEGGGRARYNEQFF	TGTGCCAGCAGTGAAGGAGGCGGGAGGGCACGTTACAATGAGCAGTTCTTC
.	.	TRBV29-1	TRBJ1-2	CSVGNYGYTF	TGCAGCGTGGGCAACTATGGCTACACCTTC
.	once	TRBV5-6	TRBJ2-7	CASTRNRGGEQYF	TGTGCCAGCACCCGTAACAGGGGGGGCGAGCAGTACTTC
.	.	TRBV7-2	TRBJ2-2	CASRPTGNPWAGELFF	TGTGCCAGCAGGCCGACAGGAAATCCCTGGGCCGGGGAGCTGTTTTTT
.	.	TRBV18	TRBJ1-1	CASSPRLENTEAFF	TGTGCCAGCTCACCAAGGTTAGAGAACACTGAAGCTTTCTTT
.	once	TRBV5-5	TRBJ2-1	CASSLEAGSSYNEQFF	TGTGCCAGCAGCTTGGAGGCGGGAAGCTCCTACAATGAGCAGTTCTTC
.	.	TRBV2	TRBJ2-2	CASSELGYINTGELFF	TGTGCCAGCAGTGAATTAGGTTACATCAACACCGGGGAGCTGTTTTTT
TRBD1	.	TRBV3-1/TRBV3-2	TRBJ2-7	CASSQPGQGLYEQYF	TGTGCCAGCAGCCAGCCGGGACAGGGTCTCTACGAGCAGTACTTC
TRBD2	.	TRBV5-4	TRBJ2-1	CASSLASGGKYNEQFF	TGTGCCAGCAGCTTGGCTAGCGGGGGAAAGTACAATGAGCAGTTCTTC
TRBD2	.	TRBV2	TRBJ2-1	CASSRIVSGGLRSSYNEQFF	TGTGCCAGCAGTCGTATAGTGAGCGGGGGGTTGCGAAGCTCCTACAATGAGCAGTTCTTC
.	once	TRBV4-1	TRBJ2-7	CASSQDLGYEQYF	TGCGCCAGCAGCCAAGATTTGGGCTACGAGCAGTACTTC
.	.	TRBV5-1	TRBJ1-1	CASSLEGPATEAFF	TGCGCCAGCAGCTTGGAGGGGCCTGCCACTGAAGCTTTCTTT
.	.	TRBV6-5	TRBJ2-3	CASRRQSLGTDTQYF	TGTGCCAGCAGACGACAGTCCTTAGGCACAGATACGCAGTATTTT
TRBD1	.	TRBV2	TRBJ1-6	CASSEPGGNSPLHF	TGTGCCAGCAGTGAGCCAGGGGGTAATTCACCCCTCCACTTT
TRBD1	.	TRBV18	TRBJ2-1	CASSPSLTGQGWGFF	TGTGCCAGCTCACCGTCTTTAACCGGACAGGGATGGGGGTTCTTC
.	.	TRBV27	TRBJ2-7	CASSQGPGRYEQYF	TGTGCCAGCAGCCAAGGCCCGGGTCGCTACGAGCAGTACTTC
TRBD1	.	TRBV16	TRBJ2-2	CASTADRELTGELFF	TGTGCCAGCACCGCCGACAGGGAGCTCACCGGGGAGCTGTTTTTT
TRBD1	.	TRBV19	TRBJ2-1	CASRHQGAFSYNEQFF	TGTGCCAGTAGACACCAGGGGGCTTTCTCCTACAATGAGCAGTTCTTC
TRBD1	.	TRBV6-2/TRBV6-3	TRBJ2-7	CASSYSSGQGARYF	TGTGCCAGCAGTTACTCGAGTGGACAGGGGGCGAGGTACTTC
.	.	TRBV6-5	TRBJ2-3	CASSYSARASTDTQYF	TGTGCCAGCAGTTACTCGGCCAGGGCTAGCACAGATACGCAGTATTTT
.	.	TRBV5-1	TRBJ2-7	CASSLGQDYEQYF	TGCGCCAGCAGCTTGGGGCAGGACTACGAGCAGTACTTC
TRBD1	.	TRBV6-2/TRBV6-3	TRBJ1-6	CASSSLGQAASPLHF	TGTGCCAGCAGTTCCCTGGGACAGGCTGCGTCCCCCCTCCACTTT
TRBD1	.	TRBV6-5	TRBJ1-6	CASSYSTDRVQSPLHF	TGTGCCAGCAGTTACTCCACTGACAGGGTCCAATCACCCCTCCACTTT
TRBD2	.	TRBV11-2	TRBJ2-3	CASSLVGVTSGSIPYF	TGTGCCAGCAGCTTAGTGGGGGTAACTAGCGGGAGTATTCCGTATTTT
.	.	TRBV5-1	TRBJ2-5	CASSLDRVSLGGTQYF	TGCGCCAGCAGCTTGGATAGGGTTTCGCTCGGCGGGACCCAGTACTTC
TRBD1	.	TRBV6-5	TRBJ2-1	CASSPGTEYNEQFF	TGTGCCAGCAGCCCCGGGACAGAATACAATGAGCAGTTCTTC
.	.	TRBV24-1	TRBJ2-2	CATSDPGQNTGELFF	TGTGCCACCAGTGATCCGGGACAGAACACCGGGGAGCTGTTTTTT